The rows below give T cell receptor beta chains drawn from one sample of a study of memory CD8 T cells in hepatitis C reinfection. Here immunoSEQ multiplex PCR was the method, and the copy in TCRdb shows in-frame clones only, minus some. The data show 45,000 to 50,000 clones, with roughly 89% seen just once and 0.72% held by the top ten. Sequencing input: naive CD8+ T cells sorted from blood. The receptors come from a man aged 18 to 30 with hepatitis C virus infection. CDR3s include the opening cysteine and the closing phenylalanine or tryptophan. A D gene is named only where the DNA matches it firmly. Clone size, where shown, is once, few, many, or a class for clones that have expanded.

clone size,D gene,V gene,J gene,CDR3 DNA,CDR3 protein
-,-,TRBV5-1,TRBJ2-7,TGCGCCAGCAGCCTGGGTAGGGGCTCCTACGAGCAGTACTTC,CASSLGRGSYEQYF
-,-,TRBV11-2,TRBJ2-5,TGTGCCAGCAGCTTAGGGCAGGGGAGGGGAGAGACCCAGTACTTC,CASSLGQGRGETQYF
-,TRBD2,TRBV5-1,TRBJ2-7,TGCGCCAGCAGCCTTAGCGGGAGTATATACGAGCAGTACTTC,CASSLSGSIYEQYF
-,-,TRBV7-2,TRBJ2-3,TGTGCCAGCACGGAGGGGCGGACTAGCACAGATACGCAGTATTTT,CASTEGRTSTDTQYF
once,-,TRBV7-9,TRBJ2-1,TGTGCCAGCAGCAACCGTGTTGGCCCCTACAATGAGCAGTTCTTC,CASSNRVGPYNEQFF
-,-,TRBV6-1,TRBJ1-1,TGTGCCAGCAGAATGGGGGGCACTGAAGCTTTCTTT,CASRMGGTEAFF
-,-,TRBV9,TRBJ1-1,TGTGCCAGCAGCGTAGGTGGAGGGCACACTGAAGCTTTCTTT,CASSVGGGHTEAFF
-,-,TRBV27,TRBJ2-7,TGTGCCAGCAGTTGGCAGGGTTCCTACGAGCAGTACTTC,CASSWQGSYEQYF
-,TRBD1,TRBV5-1,TRBJ2-7,TGCGCCAGCAGTTCCGGGACAGGGAGCTCCTACGAGCAGTACTTC,CASSSGTGSSYEQYF
-,TRBD2,TRBV28,TRBJ2-1,TGTGCCAGCCTCGGGACTAGCGGGAGGGCGAGTGGTATATATGAGCAGTTCTTC,CASLGTSGRASGIYEQFF
-,-,TRBV27,TRBJ2-4,TGTGCCAGCAGTCTGCGGGGGCCGAACATTCAGTACTTC,CASSLRGPNIQYF
-,TRBD2,TRBV4-3,TRBJ2-2,TGCGCCAGCAGCCAAGAAACTAGCGGGGGGGCCGGAGGCGGGGAGCTGTTTTTT,CASSQETSGGAGGGELFF
-,-,TRBV29-1,TRBJ2-3,TGCAGCGTTGAACTTTTTGGCACAGATAGCACAGATACGCAGTATTTT,CSVELFGTDSTDTQYF
-,TRBD1,TRBV29-1,TRBJ1-1,TGCAGCGTGCGCCACAGGGGCTTTGAAGCTTTCTTT,CSVRHRGFEAFF
-,-,TRBV30,TRBJ2-3,TGTGCCTGGAGTGTATCTCCAGATACGCAGTATTTT,CAWSVSPDTQYF
-,-,TRBV21-1,TRBJ1-2,TGTGCCAGCAGCAAAATAAAATCGGGACAGAACTATGGCTACACCTTC,CASSKIKSGQNYGYTF
-,-,TRBV21-1,TRBJ2-2,TGCGCCAGAGGCATGATCCTAGCGGGGGGGCCCAGGGAGCTGTTTTTT,CARGMILAGGPRELFF
-,TRBD2,TRBV9,TRBJ2-3,TGTGCCAGCAGCGTAATGGGCGGGGGGGTAGATACGCAGTATTTT,CASSVMGGGVDTQYF
-,-,TRBV6-1,TRBJ1-2,TGTGCCAGCAGTGATGTAGGGGTATATGGCTACACCTTC,CASSDVGVYGYTF
-,-,TRBV7-9,TRBJ1-4,TGTGCCAGCAGCTTAGCGTGGACAGTTCTTTCCCGAGATGAAAAACTGTTTTTT,CASSLAWTVLSRDEKLFF
-,-,TRBV4-1,TRBJ2-7,TGCGCCAGCAGCCAAGCAGAGCGGAGCTCCTACGAGCAGTACTTC,CASSQAERSSYEQYF
few,-,TRBV4-1,TRBJ1-5,TGCGCCAGCAGCCAAGATGCCCTAGGGGTCTTAGGGAATGGAAATCAGCCCCAGCATTTT,CASSQDALGVLGNGNQPQHF